A selection of T cell receptor beta chains follows, all from one sample in a study of shared clonotypes between healthy human individuals. The data were produced by immunoSEQ multiplex PCR, yet TCRdb's version contains in-frame clones alone and is incomplete. The data contain around 510,000 clones, roughly 95% of them singletons. Sequenced input: naive CD4+ T cells sorted from blood. Receptors originate from a woman aged 25 to 45 in good health. Both conserved end residues are part of each CDR3. D genes are given only for firm matches. The size of a clone is reported for some rows only, either as once, few or many, or as a class for expanded clones.

j_call v_call clone_size d_call cdr3_aa cdr3_nt
TRBJ2-3 TRBV28 NA NA CASSQATDTQYF TGTGCCAGCAGCCAGGCCACAGATACGCAGTATTTT
TRBJ2-7 TRBV6-1 NA NA CASSEPPAFGNYEQYF TGTGCCAGCAGTGAGCCCCCGGCGTTCGGAAACTACGAGCAGTACTTC
TRBJ2-7 TRBV18 NA TRBD2 CASSPGGIGPYEQYF TGTGCCAGCTCACCGGGAGGGATAGGTCCCTACGAGCAGTACTTC
TRBJ2-5 TRBV27 NA NA CASKGWETQYF TGTGCCAGCAAGGGATGGGAGACCCAGTACTTC
TRBJ2-3 TRBV5-1 NA NA CASSSTSGDTQYF TGCGCCAGCAGCTCGACTAGTGGGGATACGCAGTATTTT
TRBJ1-4 TRBV18 NA NA CASSPGRNEKLFF TGTGCCAGCTCACCGGGGCGGAATGAAAAACTGTTTTTT
TRBJ2-7 TRBV30 NA TRBD2 CAWGWAMAGVRNEQYF TGTGCCTGGGGATGGGCCATGGCGGGAGTCCGGAACGAGCAGTACTTC
TRBJ2-1 TRBV14 NA TRBD2 CASRRLAGSNEQFF TGTGCCAGCAGACGACTAGCGGGATCCAATGAGCAGTTCTTC
TRBJ2-2 TRBV29-1 NA NA CSVRDPRKGNTGELFF TGCAGCGTTAGGGACCCAAGAAAAGGGAACACCGGGGAGCTGTTTTTT
TRBJ2-3 TRBV9 NA NA CASSVDSAILVDTQYF TGTGCCAGCAGCGTAGATTCAGCCATACTCGTGGATACGCAGTATTTT
TRBJ2-7 TRBV5-1 NA NA CASSLGTHDRYYEQYF TGCGCCAGCAGCTTGGGGACACATGACCGCTACTACGAGCAGTACTTC
TRBJ2-1 TRBV5-4 once TRBD2 CASSLGLAGGSYNEQFF TGTGCCAGCAGCTTAGGACTAGCGGGAGGTTCTTACAATGAGCAGTTCTTC
TRBJ1-2 TRBV18 NA NA CASSPGDHYGYTF TGTGCCAGCTCACCCGGGGACCACTATGGCTACACCTTC
TRBJ1-1 TRBV9 NA TRBD1 CASSTSGTGIRVRTEAFF TGTGCCAGCAGCACCTCCGGGACAGGGATCCGAGTTCGCACTGAAGCTTTCTTT
TRBJ2-7 TRBV7-9 NA TRBD2 CASRSGSPTYEQYF TGTGCCAGCAGGAGCGGGAGCCCGACCTACGAGCAGTACTTC
TRBJ2-5 TRBV19 NA TRBD1 CASSTGGQGGETQYF TGTGCCAGTAGTACGGGGGGACAGGGAGGCGAGACCCAGTACTTC